Listed below are T cell receptor beta chains from one sample, sequenced in a study of blood T cell repertoires in COVID-19. Assay: immunoSEQ multiplex PCR; the TCRdb copy retains only in-frame clones and omits some. This repertoire shows approximately 240,000 clones, approximately 83% found once; its top ten account for around 3%. Sequenced: peripheral blood. The receptors derive from a woman aged 25 to 45 who had recovered from COVID-19. CDR3s include the opening cysteine and the closing phenylalanine or tryptophan. A D gene is named only where the DNA matches it firmly.

D: -; J: TRBJ1-1; V: TRBV28; CDR3: CASSPPGRNTEAFF; DNA: TGTGCCAGCAGCCCCCCCGGGAGGAACACTGAAGCTTTCTTT
D: -; J: TRBJ2-3; V: TRBV18; CDR3: CASSPGLSRDTQYF; DNA: TGTGCCAGCTCACCCGGACTAAGTAGGGATACGCAGTATTTT
D: TRBD1; J: TRBJ1-2; V: TRBV4-1; CDR3: CASSPRDRGTNYGYTF; DNA: TGCGCCAGCAGCCCCCGGGACAGGGGCACTAACTATGGCTACACCTTC
D: -; J: TRBJ1-1; V: TRBV5-4; CDR3: CASRTLTGRTEAFF; DNA: TGTGCCAGCAGGACACTAACAGGGCGCACTGAAGCTTTCTTT
D: -; J: TRBJ2-1; V: TRBV7-9; CDR3: CASSSWRTNEQFF; DNA: TGTGCCAGCAGCTCCTGGCGGACAAATGAGCAGTTCTTC
D: TRBD1; J: TRBJ1-6; V: TRBV5-1; CDR3: CASSLDGTDYSPLHF; DNA: TGCGCCAGCAGCTTGGACGGGACAGACTATTCACCCCTCCACTTT
D: -; J: TRBJ2-7; V: TRBV15; CDR3: CATSRDSGGRYEQYF; DNA: TGTGCCACCAGCAGAGATTCAGGAGGCAGGTACGAGCAGTACTTC
D: TRBD1; J: TRBJ1-2; V: TRBV19; CDR3: CASSMAGGDYGYTF; DNA: TGTGCCAGTAGTATGGCAGGGGGAGACTATGGCTACACCTTC
D: -; J: TRBJ1-1; V: TRBV18; CDR3: CASSPPPGARNTEAFF; DNA: TGTGCCAGCTCACCACCCCCAGGGGCCAGGAACACTGAAGCTTTCTTT
D: TRBD1; J: TRBJ1-2; V: TRBV5-1; CDR3: CASSLVSPGQGVIGMKRRYGYTF; DNA: TGCGCCAGCAGCTTGGTTTCTCCGGGACAGGGTGTAATAGGGATGAAAAGGCGGTATGGCTACACCTTC
D: TRBD1; J: TRBJ2-3; V: TRBV11-2; CDR3: CASSRRTGMSDTQYF; DNA: TGTGCCAGCAGCCGCCGGACAGGGATGTCAGATACGCAGTATTTT
D: TRBD1; J: TRBJ2-7; V: TRBV9; CDR3: CASSDIQGAEQYF; DNA: TGTGCCAGCAGCGATATACAGGGGGCCGAGCAGTACTTC
D: TRBD1; J: TRBJ2-7; V: TRBV5-4; CDR3: CASSLEGTGVREQYF; DNA: TGTGCCAGCAGCTTGGAGGGGACAGGGGTCCGCGAGCAGTACTTC
D: -; J: TRBJ1-6; V: TRBV12-3/TRBV12-4; CDR3: CASSRAGSSPLHF; DNA: TGTGCCAGCAGTAGGGCGGGTTCTTCACCCCTCCACTTT
D: -; J: TRBJ1-1; V: TRBV3-1/TRBV3-2; CDR3: CASSRWGDLNTEAFF; DNA: TGTGCCAGCAGCCGTTGGGGGGACTTGAACACTGAAGCTTTCTTT
D: -; J: TRBJ2-6; V: TRBV27; CDR3: CASSPQISGANVLTF; DNA: TGTGCCAGCAGTCCTCAGATCTCTGGGGCCAACGTCCTGACTTTC